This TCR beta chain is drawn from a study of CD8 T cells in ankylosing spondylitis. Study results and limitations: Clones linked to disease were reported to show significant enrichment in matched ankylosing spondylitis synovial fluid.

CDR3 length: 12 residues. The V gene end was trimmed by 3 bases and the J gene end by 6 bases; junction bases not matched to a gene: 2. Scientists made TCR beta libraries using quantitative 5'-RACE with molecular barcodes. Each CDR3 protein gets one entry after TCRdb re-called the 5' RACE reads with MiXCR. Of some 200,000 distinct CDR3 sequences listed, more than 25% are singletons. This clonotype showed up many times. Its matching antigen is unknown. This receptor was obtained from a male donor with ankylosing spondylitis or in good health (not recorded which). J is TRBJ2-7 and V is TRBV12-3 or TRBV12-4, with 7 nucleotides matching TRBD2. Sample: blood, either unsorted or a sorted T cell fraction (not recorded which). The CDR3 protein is CASSFREGEQYF. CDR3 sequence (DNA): TGTGCCAGCAGTTTCAGGGAGGGCGAGCAGTACTTC.